Shown below are 2 T cell receptor beta chains from a single sample sequenced in a study of T-cell reconstitution after alpha-beta-depleted transplantation in children. The authors prepared the TCRbeta library with unique molecular identifiers. TCRdb re-called the PCR reads with MiXCR, one entry per CDR3 protein. The table shows roughly 500,000 distinct CDR3 sequences, with about 33% occurring only once. This material consisted of PBMCs from the stem cell graft donor, taken from the stem cell graft. The receptors shown here come from a human donor who donated a stem cell graft to a child with aplastic anemia.

This rearrangement joins TRBV15 to TRBJ2-7; D ambiguous. The CDR3 covers 13 residues. The germline V gene has CDR1 LNHNV and CDR2 YYDKDF (reference sequence). V lost 0 bases to trimming and J lost 0 bases, with 3 bases between them. The CDR3 is CATSRDVSYEQYF. The CDR3 bases are TGTGCCACCAGCAGAGATGTCTCCTACGAGCAGTACTTC.

This clonotype was counted only a few times. The chain carries TRBV3-1 and TRBJ2-7, with D perhaps assigned TRBD1 or TRBD2 (5 bases each). This CDR3 has 14 residues. Germline V CDR1 and CDR2: LGHDT, YNNKEL (reference sequence). The ends were cut back, 0 bases at V and 7 bases at J, with 13 bases in the middle. DNA of the CDR3: TGTGCCAGCAGCCAAGATCGGGGCCTGTGGGAGCAGTACTTC. This codes for CASSQDRGLWEQYF.